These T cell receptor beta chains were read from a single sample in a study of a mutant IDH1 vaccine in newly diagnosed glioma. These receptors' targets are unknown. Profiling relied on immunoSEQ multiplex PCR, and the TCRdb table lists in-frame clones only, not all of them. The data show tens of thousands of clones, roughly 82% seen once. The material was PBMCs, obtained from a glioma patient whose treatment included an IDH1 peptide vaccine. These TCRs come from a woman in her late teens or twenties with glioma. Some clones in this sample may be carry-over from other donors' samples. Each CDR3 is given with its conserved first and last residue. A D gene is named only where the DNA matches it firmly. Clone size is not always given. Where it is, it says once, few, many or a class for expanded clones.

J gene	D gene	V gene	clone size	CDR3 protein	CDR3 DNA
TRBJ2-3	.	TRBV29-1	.	CSVEVSHSSTDTQYF	TGCAGCGTTGAAGTAAGCCACTCTAGCACAGATACGCAGTATTTT
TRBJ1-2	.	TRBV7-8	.	CASSLVGRDRVTVSF	TGTGCCAGCAGCTTAGTAGGTCGGGACCGTGTGACTGTGTCCTTC
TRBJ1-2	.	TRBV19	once	CASSIDHLYGYTF	TGTGCCAGTAGTATAGATCACTTGTATGGCTACACCTTC
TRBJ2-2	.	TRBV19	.	CASSIQGPRSGELFF	TGTGCCAGTAGTATCCAGGGGCCTCGGTCCGGGGAGCTGTTTTTT
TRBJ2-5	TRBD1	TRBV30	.	CAWSGGQGSTQYF	TGTGCCTGGAGTGGGGGACAGGGTTCGACCCAGTACTTC
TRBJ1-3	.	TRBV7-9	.	CASSFIQGSGNTIYF	TGTGCCAGCAGTTTTATTCAGGGTTCCGGAAACACCATATATTTT
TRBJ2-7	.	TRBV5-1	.	CASKLADSYEQYF	TGCGCCAGCAAGTTGGCGGATTCCTACGAGCAGTACTTC
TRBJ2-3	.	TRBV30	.	CAWSRGNTDTQYF	TGTGCCTGGAGTCGGGGGAACACAGATACGCAGTATTTT
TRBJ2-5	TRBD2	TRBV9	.	CASSAGLAEEETQYF	TGTGCCAGCAGCGCTGGACTAGCGGAGGAGGAGACCCAGTACTTC
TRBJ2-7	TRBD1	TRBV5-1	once	CASSWTGGYTTYEQYF	TGCGCCAGCAGCTGGACAGGGGGCTACACCACCTACGAGCAGTACTTC
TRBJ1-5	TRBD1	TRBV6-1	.	CASSDRDRGDNQPQHF	TGTGCCAGCAGTGATCGGGACAGGGGTGATAATCAGCCCCAGCATTTT
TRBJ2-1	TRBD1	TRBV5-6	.	CASSLRQGAFF	TGTGCCAGCAGCTTACGACAGGGGGCGTTCTTC
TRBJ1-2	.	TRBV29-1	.	CSAEGGSGYTF	TGCAGCGCTGAGGGGGGCTCGGGCTACACCTTC
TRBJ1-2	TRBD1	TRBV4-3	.	CASSQGQGLNYGYTF	TGCGCCAGCAGCCAAGGACAGGGCCTAAACTATGGCTACACCTTC
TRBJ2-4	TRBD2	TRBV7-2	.	CASSSSGVSAKNIQYF	TGTGCCAGCAGCTCTAGCGGGGTATCGGCCAAAAACATTCAGTACTTC
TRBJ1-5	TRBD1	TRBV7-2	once	CASSPGTGNQPQHF	TGTGCCAGCAGCCCCGGGACAGGCAATCAGCCCCAGCATTTT
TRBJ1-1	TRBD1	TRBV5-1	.	CASSLGGTASNTEAFF	TGCGCCAGCAGCTTGGGGGGGACAGCCTCGAACACTGAAGCTTTCTTT
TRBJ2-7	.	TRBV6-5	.	CASSYSTGTYEQYF	TGTGCCAGCAGTTACTCCACTGGGACCTACGAGCAGTACTTC
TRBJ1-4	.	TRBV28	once	CATHGTPNEKLFF	TGTGCCACCCACGGGACTCCTAATGAAAAACTGTTTTTT
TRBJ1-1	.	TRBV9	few	CASSASITEAEAFF	TGTGCCAGCAGCGCCTCGATAACAGAAGCTGAAGCTTTCTTT
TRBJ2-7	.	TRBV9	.	CASSVGGDTSYEQYF	TGTGCCAGCAGCGTAGGGGGAGACACCTCCTACGAGCAGTACTTC
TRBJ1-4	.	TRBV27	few	CALLGEEKLFF	TGTGCCCTCCTAGGGGAGGAAAAACTGTTTTTT
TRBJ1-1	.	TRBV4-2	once	CASSQDPRSQLYTEAFF	TGTGCCAGCAGCCAAGATCCTCGGAGTCAGCTCTACACTGAAGCTTTCTTT
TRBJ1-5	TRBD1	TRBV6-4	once	CASSAGGEQPQHF	TGTGCCAGCAGTGCAGGGGGGGAACAGCCCCAGCATTTT
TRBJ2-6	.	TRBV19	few	CASSITGLGANVLTF	TGTGCCAGTAGTATCACAGGGCTCGGGGCCAACGTCCTGACTTTC
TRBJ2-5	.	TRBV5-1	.	CASSLASGEETQYF	TGCGCCAGCAGCTTGGCCTCGGGAGAAGAGACCCAGTACTTC
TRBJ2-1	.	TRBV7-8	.	CASSFGRGKNNEQFF	TGTGCCAGCAGCTTCGGGAGAGGGAAAAACAATGAGCAGTTCTTC